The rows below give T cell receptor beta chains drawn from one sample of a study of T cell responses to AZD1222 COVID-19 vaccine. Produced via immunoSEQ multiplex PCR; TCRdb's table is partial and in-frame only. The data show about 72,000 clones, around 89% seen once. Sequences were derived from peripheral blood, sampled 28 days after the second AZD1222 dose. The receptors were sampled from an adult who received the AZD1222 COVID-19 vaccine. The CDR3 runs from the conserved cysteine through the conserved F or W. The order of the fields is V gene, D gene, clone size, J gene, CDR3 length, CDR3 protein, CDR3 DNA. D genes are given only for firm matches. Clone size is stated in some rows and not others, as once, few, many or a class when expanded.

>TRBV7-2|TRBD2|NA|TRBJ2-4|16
CASSSPSGLAKNIQYF
TGTGCCAGCAGCTCCCCTAGCGGACTAGCCAAAAACATTCAGTACTTC
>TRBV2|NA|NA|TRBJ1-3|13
CAGQGISGNTIYF
TGTGCCGGCCAGGGTATCTCTGGAAACACCATATATTTT
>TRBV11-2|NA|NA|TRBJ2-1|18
CASSLHNPGPSSYNEQFF
TGTGCCAGCAGCTTACACAATCCGGGACCAAGCTCCTACAATGAGCAGTTCTTC
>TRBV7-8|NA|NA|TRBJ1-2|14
CASSGSGVGGGYTF
TGTGCCAGCAGCGGATCCGGGGTCGGCGGTGGCTACACCTTC
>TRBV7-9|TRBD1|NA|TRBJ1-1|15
CASSSWTGANTEAFF
TGTGCCAGCAGCTCATGGACAGGGGCGAACACTGAAGCTTTCTTT
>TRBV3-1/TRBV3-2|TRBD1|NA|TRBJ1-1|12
CASSLRTGGAFF
TGTGCCAGCAGCCTTAGGACAGGGGGGGCTTTCTTT
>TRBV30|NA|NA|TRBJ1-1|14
CAWRLKTVNTEAFF
TGTGCCTGGAGATTAAAGACAGTGAACACTGAAGCTTTCTTT
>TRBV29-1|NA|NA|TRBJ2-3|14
CSVESSTSTDTQYF
TGCAGCGTTGAGTCTTCCACAAGCACAGATACGCAGTATTTT
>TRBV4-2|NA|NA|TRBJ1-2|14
CASSQEWGDYGYTF
TGTGCCAGCAGCCAAGAGTGGGGGGACTATGGCTACACCTTC
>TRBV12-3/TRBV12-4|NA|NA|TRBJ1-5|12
CASSSTAWPQHF
TGTGCCAGCAGTTCAACTGCTTGGCCCCAGCATTTT
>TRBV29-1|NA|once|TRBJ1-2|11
CSVPGRGGYTF
TGCAGCGTCCCGGGCCGAGGGGGCTACACCTTC
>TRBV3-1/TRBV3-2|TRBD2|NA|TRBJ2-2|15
CASSLAGSNTGELFF
TGTGCCAGCAGCCTAGCGGGTTCTAACACCGGGGAGCTGTTTTTT
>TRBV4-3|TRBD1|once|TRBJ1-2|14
CASSHTGGLYGYTF
TGCGCCAGCAGCCATACAGGGGGCCTCTATGGCTACACCTTC
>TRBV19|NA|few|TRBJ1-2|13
CASRMDVNYGYTF
TGTGCCAGTAGGATGGACGTCAACTATGGCTACACCTTC
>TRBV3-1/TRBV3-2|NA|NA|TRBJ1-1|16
CASSRGGLVLNTEAFF
TGTGCCAGCAGCCGGGGGGGGCTTGTCCTGAACACTGAAGCTTTCTTT
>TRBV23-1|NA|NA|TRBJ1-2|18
CASSQSRLRLAANYGYTF
TGCGCCAGCAGTCAATCGCGGCTGAGACTCGCCGCTAACTATGGCTACACCTTC
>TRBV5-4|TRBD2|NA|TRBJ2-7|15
CASSLAGTTPYEQYF
TGTGCCAGCAGCTTGGCCGGGACTACTCCCTACGAGCAGTACTTC
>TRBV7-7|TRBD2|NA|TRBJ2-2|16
CASSLVGGSGTGELFF
TGTGCCAGCAGCTTAGTAGGCGGGAGCGGCACCGGGGAGCTGTTTTTT
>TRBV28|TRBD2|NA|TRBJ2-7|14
CASRPGLAHYEQYF
TGTGCCAGCAGGCCGGGACTAGCTCATTACGAGCAGTACTTC
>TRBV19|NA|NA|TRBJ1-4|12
CASSTGGEKLFF
TGTGCCAGTAGTACCGGAGGGGAAAAACTGTTTTTT
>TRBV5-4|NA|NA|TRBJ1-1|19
CASTSGIRQDRNLNTEAFF
TGTGCCAGCACCTCCGGGATCAGACAGGACAGAAACCTGAACACTGAAGCTTTCTTT
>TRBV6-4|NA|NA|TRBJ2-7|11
CASSDRYEQYF
TGTGCCAGCAGCGACCGTTACGAGCAGTACTTC
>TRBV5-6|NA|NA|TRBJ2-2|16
CASSLVPSANTGELFF
TGTGCCAGCAGCTTAGTACCTAGCGCGAACACCGGGGAGCTGTTTTTT
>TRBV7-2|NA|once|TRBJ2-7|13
CASSLAGPYEQYF
TGTGCCAGCAGCTTAGCGGGGCCCTACGAGCAGTACTTC
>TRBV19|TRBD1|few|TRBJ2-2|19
CASSSISETGQGSTGELFF
TGTGCCAGTAGCTCGATTTCAGAGACGGGACAGGGTAGCACCGGGGAGCTGTTTTTT
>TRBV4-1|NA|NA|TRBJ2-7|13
CASSQVSTREQYF
TGCGCCAGCAGCCAAGTTAGCACACGCGAGCAGTACTTC
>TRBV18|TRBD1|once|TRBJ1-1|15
CASSRSGTGKVEAFF
TGTGCCAGCTCACGATCCGGGACAGGAAAGGTTGAAGCTTTCTTT
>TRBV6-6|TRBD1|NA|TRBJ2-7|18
CASSPDRGRNRFSYEQYF
TGTGCCAGCAGTCCCGACAGGGGGCGCAACCGATTCTCCTACGAGCAGTACTTC
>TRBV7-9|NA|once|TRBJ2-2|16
CASSLEGGANTGELFF
TGTGCCAGCAGCTTGGAAGGGGGGGCGAACACCGGGGAGCTGTTTTTT
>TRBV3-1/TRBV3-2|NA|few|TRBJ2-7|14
CASSPEALAGEQYF
TGTGCCAGCAGCCCCGAGGCCCTCGCGGGGGAGCAGTACTTC
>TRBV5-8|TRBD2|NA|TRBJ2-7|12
CASSLGLADNKF
TGTGCCAGCAGCTTGGGACTAGCAGACAACAAATTC
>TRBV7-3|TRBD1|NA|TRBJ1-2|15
CASSRGQGVNYGYTF
TGTGCCAGCAGCCGCGGGCAGGGGGTAAACTATGGCTACACCTTC
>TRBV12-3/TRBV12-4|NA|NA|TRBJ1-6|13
CASRYRHNSPLHF
TGTGCCAGCCGTTACAGGCATAATTCACCCCTCCACTTT
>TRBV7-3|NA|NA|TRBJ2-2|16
CASSFSGFELTGELFF
TGTGCCAGCAGCTTCTCGGGGTTTGAGTTAACCGGGGAGCTGTTTTTT
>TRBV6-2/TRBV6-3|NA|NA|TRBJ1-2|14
CASSYDSWNYGYTF
TGTGCCAGCAGTTACGATAGCTGGAACTATGGCTACACCTTC
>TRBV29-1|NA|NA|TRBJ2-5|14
CSVEDYRLRETQYF
TGCAGCGTTGAAGATTATCGGCTACGAGAGACCCAGTACTTC
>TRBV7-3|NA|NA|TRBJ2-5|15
CASSFRAERRETQYF
TGTGCCAGCAGTTTCAGGGCGGAGCGGAGGGAGACCCAGTACTTC
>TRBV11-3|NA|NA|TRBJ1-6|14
CASSTGTVNSPLHF
TGTGCCAGCAGCACCGGGACGGTTAATTCACCCCTCCACTTT
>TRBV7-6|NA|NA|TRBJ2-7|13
CASSHGSYYEQYF
TGTGCCAGCAGCCATGGGAGCTACTACGAGCAGTACTTC
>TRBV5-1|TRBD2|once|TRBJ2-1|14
CASSSSGSTHEQFF
TGCGCCAGCAGTTCTAGCGGGAGTACCCATGAGCAGTTCTTC
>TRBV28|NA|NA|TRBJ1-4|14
CASSGPDRSEKLFF
TGTGCCAGCAGTGGGCCAGACAGGTCTGAAAAACTGTTTTTT
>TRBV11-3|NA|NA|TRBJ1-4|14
CASSNRDAIEKLFF
TGTGCCAGCAGTAACCGGGACGCAATAGAAAAACTGTTTTTT
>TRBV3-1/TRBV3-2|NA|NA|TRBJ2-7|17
CASSPRIGISGIYEQYF
TGTGCCAGCAGCCCCAGAATTGGAATTAGCGGAATCTACGAGCAGTACTTC
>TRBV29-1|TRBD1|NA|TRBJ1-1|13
CSVRTGGETEAFF
TGCAGCGTGCGGACAGGCGGGGAAACTGAAGCTTTCTTT
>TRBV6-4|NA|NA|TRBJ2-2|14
CASSDRGFTGELFF
TGTGCCAGCAGTGATCGTGGGTTCACCGGGGAGCTGTTTTTT
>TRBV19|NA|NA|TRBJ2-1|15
CASSIGGAPYNEQFF
TGTGCCAGTAGTATTGGGGGGGCCCCATACAATGAGCAGTTCTTC